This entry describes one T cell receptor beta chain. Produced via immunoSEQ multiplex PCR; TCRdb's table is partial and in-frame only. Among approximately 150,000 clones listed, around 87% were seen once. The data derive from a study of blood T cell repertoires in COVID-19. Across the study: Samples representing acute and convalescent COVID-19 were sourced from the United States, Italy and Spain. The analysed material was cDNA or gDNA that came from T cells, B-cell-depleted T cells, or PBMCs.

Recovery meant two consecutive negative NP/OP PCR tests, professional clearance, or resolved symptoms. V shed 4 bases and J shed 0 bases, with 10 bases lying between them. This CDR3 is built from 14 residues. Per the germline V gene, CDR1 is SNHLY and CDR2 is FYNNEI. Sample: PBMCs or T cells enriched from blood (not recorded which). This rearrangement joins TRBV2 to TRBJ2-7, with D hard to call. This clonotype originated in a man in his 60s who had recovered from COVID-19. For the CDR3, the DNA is TGTGCCAGCAGTGCTGACACGAACTCCTACGAGCAGTACTTC. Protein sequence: CASSADTNSYEQYF.